The entry below gives a single T cell receptor beta chain sequence along with its context. No antigen is known for it. No much larger clone exists at a distance of one base, and base qualities are not known. TCRbeta CDR3 regions were amplified from genomic DNA by means of the immunoSEQ Assay, a bias-controlled multiplex PCR. The authors' analysis ran thus. Nucleated cell counts per sample were estimated from amplification of reference gene primers within the assay. Sequence reads were collapsed and filtered to measure the absolute abundance of every unique TCRbeta CDR3 rearrangement. For each sample, productive Simpson clonality was calculated by taking the square root of Simpson's diversity index across productive rearrangements. TCRdb carries this immuneACCESS record with in-frame sequences only. Its versions omit some clonotypes, under half of them owing to an unresolved V gene in the studies checked, with the rest unexplained. D and trimming come from the DNA, and the V and J calls and clone size come from that table. Recorded for this sample are roughly 55,000 clones; around 90% of them occurred a single time. The ten largest account for 13% to 15% of the sample.

The data were obtained in a study of blood T cell repertoires in COVID-19 (dated by TCRdb to the early 2020s). General notes on the study: Samples covering the acute and convalescent phases of COVID-19 were provided by collaborators in the United States, Italy and Spain. Where HLA class I and class II types were available, the types were taken from metadata supplied by the sample provider, not from assay-based typing. The repertoires were released in a freely available public database intended as a resource for research on the immune response to SARS-CoV-2. The samples were drawn from the first 160 participants of the ongoing ImmuneRACE study and from some 1,300 subjects provided by 6 global collaborators. The sample metadata nearly always contained a de-identified subject ID, COVID-19 status, age in years and sex. Subjects who had been exposed to COVID-19, were actively infected with it, or had recovered from it provided the deeply sampled blood TCRbeta repertoires that made up the dataset. The material from the prospective study consisted of cDNA or gDNA derived from T cells, B-cell-depleted T cells, or PBMCs. General conclusions and limits of the study: Clinical and demographic metadata were provided uncurated, with the amount varying by source and participant.

Whole blood was collected in K2EDTA tubes by collaborating institutions according to the institutions' own protocols. For TCRbeta analysis, collaborators shipped samples in one of three forms: frozen whole blood, isolated PBMCs, or DNA extracted from either of those sample types. The junction carries 13 bases between V and J, which are trimmed by 3 bases and 3 bases respectively. The CDR3 covers 15 residues, taking in both the cysteine and the phenylalanine. The CDR3 DNA has 45 bases and is translated from base 1. CDR1 and CDR2 were assigned from the germline V gene as MGHRA and YSYEKL. The chain is encoded by TRBV4-1 joined to TRBJ2-3, with no reliable assignment of the D segment. The clonotype comes from a human donor with active COVID-19. The donor label of this sample is uncertain. Sequencing was done on a sample of peripheral blood. The sequenced DNA is TGCGCCAGCAGCCATCCGGGTCTTCTTACAGATACGCAGTATTTT. Translated, it reads CASSHPGLLTDTQYF.